This TCR beta chain is from a study of T and B cells in COVID-19 patients. Study-wide background: Of over 18 active-infection patients, 12 were critically ill with mechanical ventilation or extracorporeal membrane oxygenation. Whole-study results and caveats: Exclusive to the recovered cohort were approximately 2,300 TCR clusters, around 30 of them with low generation probability. Active COVID-19 showed highly clonal TRB repertoires; recovery showed diversity and richness above healthy donors.

V lost 8 bases to trimming and J lost 2 bases, with 13 bases between them. The germline gives CDR1 MNHEY, CDR2 SVGAGI. The CDR3 runs 14 residues. Multiplex PCR with BIOMED2 TRB-A/B primer pools amplified TRB rearrangements. TCRdb reprocessed the multiplex PCR reads via MiXCR and lists one record per CDR3 protein. The table shows 3,500 to 4,500 distinct CDR3 sequences, with around 21% occurring only once. This clonotype ranks as medium-sized (0.01 to 0.1%). Its antigen is as yet unknown. Blood genomic DNA input for TRB amplification was about 240-550 ng. This TCR was recovered from a human donor with active COVID-19. The sample comprised blood. The chain couples TRBV6-5 to TRBJ1-5; D is perhaps TRBD1 (5 bases). CDR3 in DNA: TGTGCCAGCGGGACGACCGTGGGCAATCAGCCCCAGCATTTT. Encoded protein: CASGTTVGNQPQHF.